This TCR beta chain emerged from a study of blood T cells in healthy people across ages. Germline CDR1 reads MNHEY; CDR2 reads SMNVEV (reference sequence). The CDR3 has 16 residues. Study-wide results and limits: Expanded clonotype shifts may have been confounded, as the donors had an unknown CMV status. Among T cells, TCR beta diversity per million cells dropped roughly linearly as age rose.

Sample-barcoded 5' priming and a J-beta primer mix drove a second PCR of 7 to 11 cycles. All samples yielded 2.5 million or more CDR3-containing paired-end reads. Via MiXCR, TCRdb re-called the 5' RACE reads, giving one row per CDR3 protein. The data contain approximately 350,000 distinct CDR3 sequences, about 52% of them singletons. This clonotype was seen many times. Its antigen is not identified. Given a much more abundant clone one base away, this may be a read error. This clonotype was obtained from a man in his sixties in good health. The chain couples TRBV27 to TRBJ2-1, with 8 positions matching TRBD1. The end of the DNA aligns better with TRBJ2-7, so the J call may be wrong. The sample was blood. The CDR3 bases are TGTGCCAGCAGACACTTACAGGGGGTCGCCTACAATGAGCAGTACTTC. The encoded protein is CASRHLQGVAYNEQYF.